This T cell receptor beta chain was captured in a study of T-cell memory formation after mild COVID-19. Study background: Largely, the TCR clusters proved donor specific. Study results and limitations: Clonal second-wave expansions that peaked on day 37 had unconfirmed SARS-CoV-2 specificity. A subset of responding clones appeared in pre-infection memory, suggesting cross-reactive memory joined.

In the case of this clonotype: Its antigen remains unidentified.

V shed 4 bases and J shed 0 bases, with 17 bases lying between them. The length of the CDR3 is 17 residues. Looked up from germline, CDR1 is SEHNR and CDR2 is FQNEAQ (reference sequence). TCRdb itself ran the 5' RACE reads through MiXCR, one entry per CDR3 protein. The repertoire holds 550,000 to 650,000 distinct CDR3 sequences, with approximately 15% as singletons. Sequenced sample: PBMCs or a T cell subset sorted from them (not recorded which). V gene TRBV7-9 combines with J gene TRBJ2-3; D possibly corresponds to TRBD2 (5 bases). This TCR was sampled from an adult woman who had mild COVID-19 (a few samples of this study predate the infection). Cell type and time point are not known. The CDR3 is CASSSGGSSSSTDTQYF. CDR3 DNA sequence: TGTGCCAGCAGCTCCGGCGGGTCGTCTTCTAGCACAGATACGCAGTATTTT.